A selection of T cell receptor beta chains follows, all from one sample in a study of cytomegalovirus exposure and HLA in healthy donors. The data were produced by immunoSEQ multiplex PCR, yet TCRdb's version contains in-frame clones alone and is incomplete. This sample yields some 98,000 clones, of which approximately 70% are seen a single time; 2% to 2.5% belongs to the top ten. Material for sequencing was PBMCs. The receptors come from a man aged 50-60 years in good health and CMV-seronegative. CDR3s include the opening cysteine and the closing phenylalanine or tryptophan. A D gene is named only where the DNA matches it firmly. The size of a clone is reported for some rows only, either as once, few or many, or as a class for expanded clones.

V gene,J gene,clone size,D gene,CDR3 DNA,CDR3 protein
TRBV4-3,TRBJ1-1,-,-,TGCGCCAGCAGCCAAGATAGAAGTCTTATGAACACTGAAGCTTTCTTT,CASSQDRSLMNTEAFF
TRBV6-1,TRBJ1-4,-,TRBD1,TGTGCCAGCAGGCAGGGGGCGGTCAATGAAAAACTGTTTTTT,CASRQGAVNEKLFF
TRBV29-1,TRBJ1-4,-,TRBD1,TGCAGCGTCGGGACAGGGCCAACTAATGAAAAACTGTTTTTT,CSVGTGPTNEKLFF
TRBV7-9,TRBJ2-5,-,TRBD2,TGTGCCAGCAGCGAATCGGGACTAGCGCAAGAGACCCAGTACTTC,CASSESGLAQETQYF
TRBV5-1,TRBJ2-5,-,TRBD1,TGCGCCAGCAGTGTTTTTGAGAGGGGGCGAGAGACCCAGTACTTC,CASSVFERGRETQYF
TRBV7-2,TRBJ1-1,once,-,TGTGCCAGCAGCTTTAGTGTGGGACAGAACACTGAAGCTTTCTTT,CASSFSVGQNTEAFF
TRBV7-8,TRBJ1-6,-,TRBD1,TGTGCCAGCAGCGGTCGCGACAGGGCACTATCAAATTCACCCCTCCACTTT,CASSGRDRALSNSPLHF
TRBV18,TRBJ1-6,few,-,TGTGCCAGCTCACCCGACAGCCTATATTCACCCCTCCACTTT,CASSPDSLYSPLHF
TRBV19,TRBJ1-4,-,TRBD1,TGTGCCAGTAGTAACCGGGACAGGGCACGAGAAAAACTGTTTTTT,CASSNRDRAREKLFF
TRBV7-2,TRBJ1-3,-,-,TGTGCCAGCAGCTTAGAGTCTAACTCTGGAAACACCATATATTTT,CASSLESNSGNTIYF
TRBV5-4,TRBJ2-1,-,TRBD1,TGTGCCAGCAGTGGGGATTCGACAGGGGCCGAATTCTACAATGAGCAGTTCTTC,CASSGDSTGAEFYNEQFF
TRBV2,TRBJ1-6,few,-,TGTGCCAGCAGTGGGGGCAGGGGCTATAATTCACCCCTCCACTTT,CASSGGRGYNSPLHF
TRBV4-1,TRBJ2-7,-,-,TGCGCCAGCAGCCAAGAAGGTTCAGGGGTGGGCCCCTACGAGCAGTACTTC,CASSQEGSGVGPYEQYF
TRBV5-4,TRBJ1-4,-,-,TGTGCCAGCAGCTTAGACAGAAATGAAAAACTGTTTTTT,CASSLDRNEKLFF
TRBV4-3,TRBJ2-7,-,-,TGCGCCAGCAGCCAAAATGTGGACGGGAGCTACGAGCAGTACTTC,CASSQNVDGSYEQYF
TRBV10-3,TRBJ2-3,-,TRBD1,TGTGCCATCAGTGGACAGGGATCAACAGATACGCAGTATTTT,CAISGQGSTDTQYF
TRBV5-1,TRBJ1-2,-,-,TGCGCCACCTCGGCGGGGACTAACTATGGCTACACCTTC,CATSAGTNYGYTF
TRBV19,TRBJ1-5,few,-,TGTGCCAGTACCCCCCGAGGGGAGGGTTCCAATCAGCCCCAGCATTTT,CASTPRGEGSNQPQHF
TRBV7-6,TRBJ1-3,few,-,TGTGCCAGCAGCTTAGGGGGGGAGTTTGGAAACACCATATATTTT,CASSLGGEFGNTIYF
TRBV5-1,TRBJ1-2,few,TRBD1,TGCGCCAGCAGCTTGGGGTGGGGACAGACACCGTTCTGGGGCTACACCTTC,CASSLGWGQTPFWGYTF
TRBV6-5,TRBJ1-1,-,-,TGTGCCAGCAGCCTCGGTTCCTTGAACACTGAAGCTTTCTTT,CASSLGSLNTEAFF
TRBV28,TRBJ2-5,-,TRBD2,TGTGCCAGCAGCGGGACTAGCGGGACCAGGGGCCAGTACTTC,CASSGTSGTRGQYF
TRBV5-1,TRBJ2-7,-,-,TGCGCCAGCAGCTACGACGGAGGCTACGAGCAGTACTTC,CASSYDGGYEQYF
TRBV28,TRBJ1-1,few,-,TGTGCCAGCAGTTTAAGGGGCCATCGGTCCACTGAAGCTTTCTTT,CASSLRGHRSTEAFF
TRBV15,TRBJ1-5,-,-,TGTGCCACCAGCAGAGAACCGGGGCGGGAAGATCAGCCCCAGCATTTT,CATSREPGREDQPQHF
TRBV7-8,TRBJ2-1,-,TRBD1,TGTGCCAGCAGCCCCCGATGGGACAGGGACAATGAGCAGTTCTTC,CASSPRWDRDNEQFF
TRBV7-9,TRBJ1-2,-,TRBD1,TGTGCCAGCAGCGCGACAGGGAGAGTTCGAGGCTACACCTTC,CASSATGRVRGYTF
TRBV13,TRBJ2-7,-,TRBD2,TGTGCCAGCAGCTTACTTAGCGGGAGGGGGTCCTACGAGCAGTACTTC,CASSLLSGRGSYEQYF
TRBV28,TRBJ2-3,few,TRBD2,TGTGCCAGCAGTTCCCCAGCGGGAGGGCCCCCAGATACGCAGTATTTT,CASSSPAGGPPDTQYF